The sequence of this T cell receptor beta chain was determined in a study of cytomegalovirus exposure and HLA in healthy donors. Overall study: An earlier analysis identified under 130 million unique TCR beta sequences in approximately 190 million T cells. Study results and caveats: HLA restriction was apparent for most CMV-associated TCR beta chains in a later analysis. A later analysis showed HLA-associated TCR beta chains outstripping equally common others in clonal expansion.

About this clone: Antigen unknown.

Donors counted as nominally healthy when sampled, yet unrecorded immune exposures were likely. Both 60 Vbeta primers and 13 Jbeta primers went into the PCR. The method was immunoSEQ multiplex PCR; TCRdb's version includes in-frame clones alone and lacks a portion of them. The table lists 100,000 to 150,000 clones, 75% to 90% of them singletons. V was trimmed by 4 bases and J by 4 bases, leaving 10 bases between them. CDR3 size: 13 residues. Germline CDR1 is MNHEY and CDR2 is SMNVEV (reference sequence). The chain joins TRBV27 to TRBJ1-1; D not resolved. Sequenced material: PBMCs. This clonotype was obtained from a female donor in good health and CMV-seropositive. This CDR3 reads CASSSEGGTEAFF. Here the CDR3 DNA reads TGTGCCAGCAGTTCAGAGGGAGGCACTGAAGCTTTCTTT.